The 5 T cell receptor beta chains in this list originate from one sample, sequenced in a study of CD8+CD57+ T cells in acquired aplastic anemia (dated by TCRdb to between 2018 and 2020). Expansion of CD8+CD57+ cells had been shown by flow cytometry in the patients chosen for sequencing. TCRdb records Illumina HiSeq 2000 as the sequencer. Genomic DNA served as template for TCR beta VDJ combination and CDR3 sequence profiling. TCRdb handled the public reads itself, with Q25 trimming in fastp and clone calling in MiXCR, and kept productive beta chains. Rows are unified per CDR3 protein, each entry keeping the most common DNA and genes. The sample includes around 200,000 distinct CDR3 sequences, with roughly 50% observed a single time. Of the sample, 15% to 20% falls within the top ten clones. Sequencing was done on a sample of sorted CD4+, CD8+, or CD8+CD57+ T cells (not recorded which) from PBMCs. These receptors came from a human donor with aplastic anemia.

The sample holds a few counts of this clonotype. This clone may be a read error of a much larger clone one base away. This rearrangement joins TRBV5-1 to TRBJ2-5; D call uncertain. The CDR3 is 14 residues long. The V gene's germline CDR1 is SGHRS and CDR2 YFSETQ. CDR3 in amino acids: CASGFDGSEETQYF. CDR3 nucleotide sequence: TGCGCCAGCGGCTTTGACGGGTCGGAAGAGACCCAGTACTTC.

This clonotype was counted between two and nine times. The chain carries TRBV15 and TRBJ2-1; 9 bases agree with TRBD1. The V gene end was trimmed by 3 bases and the J gene end by 4 bases; junction bases not matched to a gene: 1. The V gene's germline CDR1 is LNHNV and CDR2 YYDKDF (reference sequence). This CDR3 has 14 residues. CDR3 coding DNA: TGTGCCACCAGCAGGGACAGGGGTTACAATGAGCAGTTCTTC. It encodes CATSRDRGYNEQFF.

This rearrangement joins TRBV29-1 to TRBJ2-7, with TRBD1 matching 8 bases. The CDR3 spans 13 residues. Germline CDR1 is SQVTM and CDR2 is ANQGSEA. The J segment lost 6 bases and the V segment lost 1 base, leaving 5 bases of the junction unmatched. Here the CDR3 reads CSVEGDRFGEQYF. CDR3 DNA: TGCAGCGTTGAAGGGGACAGGTTTGGCGAGCAGTACTTC.

In its sample, this clonotype was seen a few times. J is TRBJ2-7 and V is TRBV7-9, with 7 bases matching TRBD2. V shed 3 bases and J 3 bases; nucleotides not matched to a gene: 8. The CDR3 is 15 amino acids. Germline CDR1 and CDR2: SEHNR and FQNEAQ (reference sequence). DNA for the CDR3: TGTGCCAGCAGCTTGGGGGGGGAGTCTTTCTACGAGCAGTACGTC. This translates into CASSLGGESFYEQYV.

The V and J genes are TRBV19 and TRBJ1-6; D is unresolved. Germline assignment: CDR1 LNHDA and CDR2 SQIVND (reference sequence). The CDR3 has 14 amino acids. With 3 bases removed from V and 11 bases from J, the gap between germline ends came to 14 bases. CDR3: CASSIARSTTPLHF. CDR3 nucleotides: TGTGCCAGTAGTATCGCCAGGTCGACGACACCCCTCCACTTT.